These T cell receptor beta chains were read from a single sample in a study of cytomegalovirus exposure and HLA in healthy donors. TCRdb's copy holds only in-frame clones and misses some; the assay was immunoSEQ multiplex PCR. The sample comprises around 110,000 clones, 75% to 85% of which are singletons, and around 4.5% rests with the top ten. Source material: PBMCs. These receptors originate from a man aged 25-45 years in good health and CMV-seropositive. The CDR3 runs from the conserved cysteine through the conserved F or W. The D gene is left open where the match is weak. The size field is filled for only some rows; it gives once, few, many or a size class.

D,size,J,V,CDR3,DNA
NA,NA,TRBJ2-6,TRBV21-1,CASSELRDRVLRRGTGANVLTF,TGTGCCAGCAGCGAACTCCGGGACAGGGTCCTGCGAAGGGGGACTGGGGCCAACGTCCTGACTTTC
NA,NA,TRBJ2-2,TRBV19,CASSIVGANTGELFF,TGTGCCAGTAGTATAGTGGGAGCGAACACCGGGGAGCTGTTTTTT
NA,NA,TRBJ2-7,TRBV29-1,CSAADRDSSYEQYF,TGCAGCGCTGCTGACCGCGACAGCTCCTACGAGCAGTACTTC
TRBD1,NA,TRBJ2-2,TRBV7-2,CASSLAGTGVYTGELFF,TGTGCCAGCAGCTTAGCCGGGACAGGCGTCTACACCGGGGAGCTGTTTTTT
NA,NA,TRBJ2-5,TRBV7-9,CASSDGGLETQYF,TGTGCCAGCAGCGATGGGGGGTTAGAGACCCAGTACTTC
NA,NA,TRBJ2-5,TRBV7-9,CASSLAIQETQYF,TGTGCCAGCAGCTTAGCCATTCAAGAGACCCAGTACTTC
TRBD1,few,TRBJ2-5,TRBV4-1,CASSHLIQGARETQYF,TGCGCCAGCAGCCACCTCATACAGGGGGCTCGGGAGACCCAGTACTTC
TRBD1,NA,TRBJ1-2,TRBV19,CASRRTGGSYGYTF,TGTGCCAGTAGGCGAACAGGGGGGAGCTATGGCTACACCTTC
NA,NA,TRBJ2-2,TRBV9,CASSPTGLPSAGELFF,TGTGCCAGCAGCCCCACCGGACTGCCTTCCGCCGGGGAGCTGTTTTTT
TRBD2,NA,TRBJ2-5,TRBV19,CASSIVGGSQETQYF,TGTGCCAGTAGTATAGTGGGAGGGTCCCAAGAGACCCAGTACTTC
TRBD2,NA,TRBJ2-5,TRBV27,CASSPSAGDFQETQYF,TGTGCCAGCAGTCCGTCAGCGGGGGACTTCCAAGAGACCCAGTACTTC
NA,NA,TRBJ1-1,TRBV4-3,CASSQAVRGGDTEAFF,TGCGCCAGCAGCCAGGCCGTCCGGGGAGGTGACACTGAAGCTTTCTTT
NA,once,TRBJ2-6,TRBV10-3,CAIKRQEDSGANGLTF,TGTGCCATCAAGAGACAGGAAGACTCTGGGGCCAACGGCCTGACTTTC
NA,NA,TRBJ2-3,TRBV15,CATSAPGLGTDTQYF,TGTGCCACCAGCGCTCCGGGACTCGGCACAGATACGCAGTATTTT
NA,NA,TRBJ2-5,TRBV11-2,CASSHRTQYF,TGTGCCAGCAGCCACAGGACCCAGTACTTC
NA,NA,TRBJ1-2,TRBV6-5,CASSYDRVYGYTF,TGTGCCAGCAGCTACGACAGAGTCTATGGCTACACCTTC
NA,NA,TRBJ2-6,TRBV2,CASSSSGANGLTF,TGTGCCAGCAGTAGCTCTGGGGCCAACGGCCTGACTTTC
TRBD1,NA,TRBJ2-5,TRBV19,CASSPIHRGQETQYF,TGTGCCAGTAGCCCAATCCACAGGGGACAAGAGACCCAGTACTTC
TRBD1,NA,TRBJ1-2,TRBV19,CASSSPGQVIYGYTF,TGTGCCAGTAGTTCCCCGGGACAGGTGATCTATGGCTACACCTTC
TRBD2,NA,TRBJ2-3,TRBV15,CATSRDPGLDVDTQYF,TGTGCCACCAGCAGAGATCCGGGACTAGATGTGGATACGCAGTATTTT
NA,NA,TRBJ2-5,TRBV11-1,CASSPIGRGVDETQYF,TGTGCCAGCAGCCCAATAGGCAGGGGGGTTGATGAGACCCAGTACTTC
NA,NA,TRBJ2-3,TRBV7-9,CASQLDYRTQYF,TGTGCCAGTCAACTAGACTATAGGACGCAGTATTTT
TRBD2,NA,TRBJ2-1,TRBV28,CASSSIEGGLEYNEQFF,TGTGCCAGCAGTTCTATTGAGGGAGGGCTCGAGTACAATGAGCAGTTCTTC
TRBD1,NA,TRBJ2-5,TRBV5-6,CASSLDGTGGKTQYF,TGTGCCAGCAGCTTGGATGGGACAGGGGGCAAGACCCAGTACTTC
TRBD1,NA,TRBJ2-6,TRBV27,CASRPGQGAGGANVLTF,TGTGCCAGCAGGCCGGGACAGGGGGCGGGGGGGGCCAACGTCCTGACTTTC
NA,NA,TRBJ2-4,TRBV5-4,CASSFGQRLAKNSQYF,TGTGCCAGCAGCTTCGGACAGAGACTAGCCAAAAACAGTCAGTACTTC
NA,NA,TRBJ1-6,TRBV14,CASSHGAPGDSPLHF,TGTGCCAGCAGCCACGGAGCCCCGGGGGATTCACCCCTCCACTTT
TRBD2,NA,TRBJ2-5,TRBV30,CAWALAGGLAQYF,TGTGCCTGGGCATTAGCGGGGGGGTTGGCCCAGTACTTC
NA,NA,TRBJ1-1,TRBV9,CASSGQVMNTEAFF,TGTGCCAGCAGCGGACAGGTGATGAACACTGAAGCTTTCTTT
NA,NA,TRBJ2-5,TRBV27,CASNRDSKAQYF,TGTGCCAGCAACCGGGACTCTAAGGCCCAGTACTTC
TRBD2,NA,TRBJ2-1,TRBV27,CASSWTSGYNEQFF,TGTGCCAGCAGTTGGACTAGCGGGTACAATGAGCAGTTCTTC
NA,NA,TRBJ2-4,TRBV29-1,CSVEAQWNIQYF,TGCAGCGTTGAAGCGCAGTGGAACATTCAGTACTTC
TRBD1,NA,TRBJ1-3,TRBV7-8,CASSSLTGWRNTIYF,TGTGCCAGCAGCTCACTGACAGGGTGGAGAAACACCATATATTTT
NA,NA,TRBJ2-3,TRBV7-9,CASSPEGVDGQYF,TGTGCCAGCAGCCCAGAAGGGGTAGATGGGCAGTATTTT
NA,NA,TRBJ2-7,TRBV7-9,CASSSLGGVGYEQYF,TGTGCCAGCAGCTCCCTAGGGGGGGTCGGCTACGAGCAGTACTTC
NA,NA,TRBJ1-5,TRBV6-4,CASSDNTDNQPQHF,TGTGCCAGCAGTGACAACACAGACAATCAGCCCCAGCATTTT
TRBD1,few,TRBJ1-2,TRBV6-1,CASSEARTGTYGYTF,TGTGCCAGCAGTGAAGCAAGGACAGGGACCTATGGCTACACCTTC
NA,once,TRBJ2-7,TRBV5-1,CASSLWGLYEQYF,TGCGCCAGCAGCTTGTGGGGGCTCTACGAGCAGTACTTC
TRBD1,NA,TRBJ1-1,TRBV2,CASRTRQGVDTEAFF,TGTGCCAGCAGGACCAGACAGGGTGTAGACACTGAAGCTTTCTTT
NA,NA,TRBJ1-1,TRBV6-6,CASSYSRVTEAFF,TGTGCCAGCAGTTACTCGAGGGTCACTGAAGCTTTCTTT
NA,few,TRBJ2-1,TRBV30,CAWDRQAFSYNEQFF,TGTGCCTGGGATCGACAGGCGTTCTCCTACAATGAGCAGTTCTTC
NA,NA,TRBJ2-4,TRBV7-2,CASSPDRPVAKNSQYF,TGTGCCAGCAGCCCTGACAGGCCCGTAGCCAAAAACAGTCAGTACTTC
TRBD2,NA,TRBJ2-1,TRBV5-4,CASSLRLAGGPNEQFF,TGTGCCAGCAGCTTGAGACTAGCGGGAGGGCCGAATGAGCAGTTCTTC
NA,NA,TRBJ2-3,TRBV4-2,CASSPDRGTDTQYF,TGTGCCAGCAGCCCTGACCGGGGCACAGATACGCAGTATTTT
TRBD1,once,TRBJ1-2,TRBV19,CATSSSRSWTGRYGYTF,TGTGCGACCAGTAGCTCTCGGTCTTGGACAGGGAGGTATGGCTACACCTTC
TRBD1,NA,TRBJ2-1,TRBV4-3,CASSQRGTGYGSEQFF,TGCGCCAGCAGCCAACGAGGGACAGGGTATGGGAGTGAGCAGTTCTTC
TRBD1,few,TRBJ2-4,TRBV27,CASSLLRTGGGRNSQYF,TGTGCCAGCAGTCTTCTGAGGACAGGGGGCGGTCGGAACAGTCAGTACTTC
NA,NA,TRBJ2-5,TRBV27,CASSPLGETQYF,TGTGCCAGCAGTCCACTAGGCGAGACCCAGTACTTC
TRBD2,NA,TRBJ2-7,TRBV18,CASSPPGLAGHEQYF,TGTGCCAGCTCACCTCCGGGACTAGCGGGACACGAGCAGTACTTC
TRBD1,NA,TRBJ2-5,TRBV11-1,CASSSAQTGYQETQYF,TGTGCCAGCAGTTCCGCCCAGACAGGGTACCAAGAGACCCAGTACTTC
NA,NA,TRBJ1-2,TRBV5-6,CASSLDAGGPPMNYGYTF,TGTGCCAGCAGCTTGGATGCGGGCGGACCACCAATGAACTATGGCTACACCTTC
TRBD1,NA,TRBJ2-7,TRBV6-1,CASSAGTGAYEQYF,TGTGCCAGCAGCGCCGGGACAGGGGCCTACGAGCAGTACTTC
TRBD2,NA,TRBJ2-7,TRBV6-5,CASREGLAVDEQYF,TGTGCCAGCAGGGAGGGACTAGCGGTAGACGAGCAGTACTTC
TRBD2,NA,TRBJ2-3,TRBV30,CAWSPTSGPLYRAQDTQYF,TGTGCCTGGAGTCCGACTAGCGGCCCCCTCTACCGCGCACAGGATACGCAGTATTTT